Listed below are T cell receptor beta chains from one sample, sequenced in a study of blood T cells in healthy people across ages. One entry per CDR3 protein, called by TCRdb with MiXCR from the 5' RACE reads. The table has more than 650,000 distinct CDR3 sequences, about a fifth seen once. The sample comprised blood. The receptors stem from a man aged 65 to 79 in good health. Both conserved end residues are part of each CDR3. A D gene is named only where the DNA matches it firmly. Clone size is not always given. Where it is, it says once, few, many or a class for expanded clones.

v_gene	d_gene	j_gene	abundance	CDR3nt	CDR3aa
TRBV20-1	TRBD2	TRBJ2-1	few	TGCAGTGCTCTCCTCGGGACTAGCGGCGTGAAGTTCTTC	CSALLGTSGVKFF
TRBV20-1	-	TRBJ1-1	few	TGCAGTGCCGGGCCCCCCGGGAGGAACACTGAAGCTTTCTTT	CSAGPPGRNTEAFF
TRBV5-1	-	TRBJ2-1	many	TGCGCCAGCAGCGACACGGACGCTTACAATGAGCAGTTCTTC	CASSDTDAYNEQFF
TRBV12-3/TRBV12-4	TRBD2	TRBJ2-1	many	TGTGCCAGCAGTTTTCTAGCGGGAGGGCCGAGCTCCTACAATGAGCAGTTCTTC	CASSFLAGGPSSYNEQFF
TRBV29-1	-	TRBJ1-2	many	TGCAGCGCTACAGGTTCCTATGGCTACACCTTC	CSATGSYGYTF
TRBV9	-	TRBJ1-5	few	TGTGCCAGCAGTGGGGAGGGCAGGAGCAATCAGCCCCAGCATTTT	CASSGEGRSNQPQHF
TRBV7-2	TRBD2	TRBJ2-1	-	TGTGCCAGCAGCCTTGGTCCCGGGACTACCTACAATGAGCAGTTCTTC	CASSLGPGTTYNEQFF
TRBV12-3/TRBV12-4	TRBD1	TRBJ1-2	-	TGTGCCAGCAGTTCGGGGGACAGGGGGCGAGGCTACACCTTC	CASSSGDRGRGYTF
TRBV6-1	-	TRBJ1-1	-	TGTGCCAGCAACCGCAGGGGAGTTACTGAAGCTTTCTTT	CASNRRGVTEAFF
TRBV4-3	TRBD1	TRBJ2-3	few	TGCGCCAGCAGCGTTGACAGGGTAGATACGCAGTATTTT	CASSVDRVDTQYF
TRBV7-9	-	TRBJ1-1	few	TGTGCCAGCAGCTTAGGTCTAGTCCTAACCGCTGAAGCTTTCTTT	CASSLGLVLTAEAFF
TRBV20-1	-	TRBJ2-5	-	TGCAGTCATGGGACCAATAAAGAGACCCAGTACTTC	CSHGTNKETQYF
TRBV5-1	-	TRBJ1-1	-	TGCGCCAGCAGCTGGGGCCGGGGGCACACTGAAGCTTTCTTT	CASSWGRGHTEAFF
TRBV6-1	-	TRBJ2-1	few	TGTGCCAGCAGCGAAATACTAGCAGGCTCCTACAATGAGCAGTTCTTC	CASSEILAGSYNEQFF
TRBV3-1	-	TRBJ2-5	-	TGTGCCAGCAGCCTAGGGGCTGGGCAGTACTTC	CASSLGAGQYF
TRBV6-5	-	TRBJ2-1	few	TGTGCCAGCAGTAAGGCAGGGAGAGGTGAGCAGTTCTTC	CASSKAGRGEQFF
TRBV11-2	-	TRBJ1-2	-	TGTGCCAGCAGCTTAGATCTAAGGTCCGACTATGGCTACACCTTC	CASSLDLRSDYGYTF
TRBV12-3/TRBV12-4	TRBD1	TRBJ2-3	-	TGTGCCAGCACCAACGACGTTGGGGACAGGGTCACAGATACGCAGTATTTT	CASTNDVGDRVTDTQYF
TRBV15	-	TRBJ1-4	-	TGTGCCATCAACGCTAATGAAAAACTGTTTTTT	CAINANEKLFF
TRBV10-3	-	TRBJ1-2	-	TGTGCCATCAGTGAAGAAAAGGGGATTATAAGCTATGGCTACACCTTC	CAISEEKGIISYGYTF
TRBV7-9	-	TRBJ1-1	many	TGTGCCAGCAGCTTAGGACACCGGGACACTGACACTGAAGCTTTCTTT	CASSLGHRDTDTEAFF
TRBV2	-	TRBJ1-2	-	TGTGCCAGCAGTGGAGAGACGGGCCGCGAAGGCTACACCTTC	CASSGETGREGYTF
TRBV5-1	-	TRBJ2-5	few	TGCGCCAGCAGCTTAGGAGGAGACAGGCTCACCCAGTACTTC	CASSLGGDRLTQYF
TRBV5-1	-	TRBJ2-5	-	TGCGCCAGCACGGGGGAACGGGAGACCCAGTACTTC	CASTGERETQYF
TRBV19	-	TRBJ2-2	few	TGTGCCAGTAGTACCTCCGGGACCAGACCCACCGGGGAGCTGTTTTTT	CASSTSGTRPTGELFF
TRBV12-3/TRBV12-4	-	TRBJ1-5	-	TGTGCCAGCAGTTTCGTTAGCAATCAGCCCCAGCATTTT	CASSFVSNQPQHF
TRBV6-2/TRBV6-3	TRBD2	TRBJ2-1	-	TGTGCCAGCAGTGGACCACTGACTAGCGGGAGGGCCGTCAATGAGCAGTTCTTC	CASSGPLTSGRAVNEQFF
TRBV15	-	TRBJ2-5	few	TGTGCCACCAGCAGAAAGGACGGGGGTCAAGAGACCCAGTACTTC	CATSRKDGGQETQYF
TRBV7-2	-	TRBJ2-3	few	TGTGCCAGCAGCCAAAGGAAGAGAGGAGAGGGAACAGATACGCAGTATTTT	CASSQRKRGEGTDTQYF
TRBV12-3/TRBV12-4	TRBD2	TRBJ2-5	-	TGTGCCAGCAGCTATGGGGAGGGCTCGCAAGAGACCCAGTACTTC	CASSYGEGSQETQYF
TRBV20-1	-	TRBJ1-1	few	TGCAGTGCTAGAGAATTGGAGGCGGCTATGAACACTGAAGCTTTCTTT	CSARELEAAMNTEAFF
TRBV20-1	-	TRBJ2-1	many	TGCAGTGCCCGTTACAATGAGCAGTTCTTC	CSARYNEQFF